A selection of T cell receptor beta chains follows, all from one sample in a study of blood T cell repertoires in COVID-19. Sequencing used immunoSEQ multiplex PCR; TCRdb keeps in-frame clones, though not all of them. The sample records 110,000 or so clones, around 85% being singletons. The sequenced sample was peripheral blood. Every receptor here comes from a woman aged 55-75 years with COVID-19, enrolled during active disease. CDR3s include the opening cysteine and the closing phenylalanine or tryptophan. The D gene is left open where the match is weak. The size field is filled for only some rows; it gives once, few, many or a size class.

>TRBD2|-|TRBJ2-5|TRBV5-4
TGTGCCAGCAGCCTGGGACTAGCGGGGGGAGAGACCCAGTACTTC
CASSLGLAGGETQYF
>TRBD1|-|TRBJ1-6|TRBV11-2
TGTGCCAGCAGCTTAGACAGGGGGCTGGCACCCCTCCACTTT
CASSLDRGLAPLHF
>-|few|TRBJ1-3|TRBV19
TGTGCCAGTAGTATAGGCAGGCTCGGAAACACCATATATTTT
CASSIGRLGNTIYF
>TRBD1|-|TRBJ2-6|TRBV7-9
TGTGCCAGCAGAGCAGGACAGGGTTCCTGGGCCAACGTCCTGACTTTC
CASRAGQGSWANVLTF
>TRBD1|-|TRBJ1-1|TRBV30
TGTGCCTGGAGCGATTGGACAGGGGGGATTAACACTGAAGCTTTCTTT
CAWSDWTGGINTEAFF
>-|few|TRBJ2-1|TRBV6-4
TGTGCCAGCAGTAGCGGCTCCTACAATGAGCAGTTCTTC
CASSSGSYNEQFF
>-|-|TRBJ2-7|TRBV11-2
TGTGCCAGCAGCTTAGTTGTGGCAGGGGATACCTACGAGCAGTACTTC
CASSLVVAGDTYEQYF
>TRBD1|-|TRBJ1-1|TRBV19
TGTGCCAGTAGTCCGACAGGGGTCCACTCTGCTTTCTTT
CASSPTGVHSAFF
>-|-|TRBJ1-1|TRBV7-9
TGTGCCAGCAGCCCAGGGGTGGCAGTTGAAGCTTTCTTT
CASSPGVAVEAFF
>-|-|TRBJ1-1|TRBV29-1
TGCAGCGTTGAACCAGGGAACACTGAAGCTTTCTTT
CSVEPGNTEAFF
>-|-|TRBJ2-7|TRBV20-1
TGCAGTGCTAGTGATGCAGGGGCCTCCGAGCAGTACTTC
CSASDAGASEQYF
>-|-|TRBJ1-1|TRBV21-1
TGTGCCAGCAGCAAAGCTTACAGAGAGGGAGGGCTAAACACTGAAGCTTTCTTT
CASSKAYREGGLNTEAFF
>TRBD1|-|TRBJ2-7|TRBV18
TGTGCCAGCTCACCAGGGGACAGGAGGAACGAGCAGTACTTC
CASSPGDRRNEQYF
>-|-|TRBJ1-4|TRBV19
TGTGCCAGTAGTGCCCCAGAACAGGGAACGAATGAAAAACTGTTTTTT
CASSAPEQGTNEKLFF
>-|once|TRBJ1-1|TRBV28
TGTGCCAGCAGAGCCTCCAGGGCGTCCCTTAACACTGAAGCTTTCTTT
CASRASRASLNTEAFF
>-|-|TRBJ1-2|TRBV29-1
TGCAGCGTTGAAGAGGGCAACTATGGCTACACCTTC
CSVEEGNYGYTF